These 8 T cell receptor beta chains came from one sample sequenced in a study of T cell responses to AZD1222 COVID-19 vaccine. TCRdb keeps only in-frame clones here, not all; method: immunoSEQ multiplex PCR. Altogether around 69,000 clones are present, 84% being singletons, with the ten largest covering around 7.3%. Sequenced material: peripheral blood, taken on day 0 of AZD1222 vaccination. These receptors were obtained from an adult in good health.

This chain joins TRBV19 and TRBJ2-3, with D perhaps matching TRBD1 or TRBD2 (5 bases each). V was cut by 5 bases and J by 1 base, with 16 bases left in between. Germline lookup yields CDR1 LNHDA and CDR2 SQIVND (reference sequence). CDR3 size: 16 residues. CDR3 residues: CASSDHGASGTDTQYF. As DNA, the CDR3 is TGTGCCAGTAGTGACCACGGGGCCTCGGGCACAGATACGCAGTATTTT.

The chain's CDR3 is CASSGDDENIQYF. The CDR3 DNA follows: TGTGCCAGCAGCGGGGACGATGAAAACATTCAGTACTTC. The V gene is TRBV11-3, the J gene TRBJ2-4; either TRBD1 or TRBD2 may supply D (5 bases each). The V and J ends lost 5 bases and 5 bases respectively, with 10 bases between them. The CDR3 totals 13 residues. The germline gives CDR1 SGHNT, CDR2 YENEEA.

V gene TRBV5-5 combines with J gene TRBJ1-1; D call uncertain. V lost 1 base, J lost 0 bases, and 10 bases lay in between. The CDR3 has 15 residues. Germline V gene sequence: CDR1 SGHKS, CDR2 YYEKEE (reference sequence). Written as DNA, the CDR3 is TGTGCCAGCAGCTTGAGTAGGAGCTTGAACACTGAAGCTTTCTTT. Protein: CASSLSRSLNTEAFF.

CDR3 sequence reads: CASSYSMADNEQFF. The CDR3 DNA follows: TGTGCCAGCAGTTACTCGATGGCTGACAATGAGCAGTTCTTC. V and J are TRBV6-2 or TRBV6-3 and TRBJ2-1, with D unresolved. Germline assignment: CDR1 MNHEY and CDR2 SVGEGT. The CDR3 is made up of 14 amino acids. Deletions cut 0 bases from V and 5 bases from J, with 8 bases between.

The chain couples TRBV2 to TRBJ1-2, with D possibly TRBD1 on 6 matching bases. Germline CDR1 is SNHLY and CDR2 is FYNNEI. The CDR3 runs 13 residues. V lost 7 bases to trimming and J lost 5 bases, with 14 bases between them. In nucleotides, the CDR3 is TGTGCCAGCAAGGGTACAGGGTGGTATGGCTACACCTTC. Protein: CASKGTGWYGYTF.

This clone was observed a single time. The rearrangement uses TRBV7-8 and TRBJ1-4; no definite D call. The CDR3 loop spans 13 amino acids. CDR1 is SGHVS, CDR2 FQNEAQ, per germline. V was clipped by 2 bases and J by 4 bases, with 5 bases between them. The chain's CDR3 is CASSLYLNEKLFF. CDR3 bases: TGTGCCAGCAGCTTATATCTTAATGAAAAACTGTTTTTT.

This rearrangement joins TRBV7-9 to TRBJ1-1; 9 bases are a match to TRBD1. The CDR3 has 13 residues. CDR1 is SEHNR and CDR2 is FQNEAQ in the germline V gene (reference sequence). Trimming took 8 bases from V and 5 from J; bases not matched to a gene: 6. This chain's CDR3 is CASRDRVRTEAFF. CDR3 bases: TGTGCCAGCCGGGACAGGGTTCGGACTGAAGCTTTCTTT.

The V and J genes are TRBV29-1 and TRBJ1-1; D ambiguous. The CDR3 runs 10 residues. Germline CDR1 and CDR2: SQVTM and ANQGSEA. The ends were cut back, 7 bases at V and 3 bases at J, with 6 bases in the middle. This CDR3 reads CSAHDTEAFF. The CDR3 DNA reads as TGCAGCGCCCACGACACTGAAGCTTTCTTT.